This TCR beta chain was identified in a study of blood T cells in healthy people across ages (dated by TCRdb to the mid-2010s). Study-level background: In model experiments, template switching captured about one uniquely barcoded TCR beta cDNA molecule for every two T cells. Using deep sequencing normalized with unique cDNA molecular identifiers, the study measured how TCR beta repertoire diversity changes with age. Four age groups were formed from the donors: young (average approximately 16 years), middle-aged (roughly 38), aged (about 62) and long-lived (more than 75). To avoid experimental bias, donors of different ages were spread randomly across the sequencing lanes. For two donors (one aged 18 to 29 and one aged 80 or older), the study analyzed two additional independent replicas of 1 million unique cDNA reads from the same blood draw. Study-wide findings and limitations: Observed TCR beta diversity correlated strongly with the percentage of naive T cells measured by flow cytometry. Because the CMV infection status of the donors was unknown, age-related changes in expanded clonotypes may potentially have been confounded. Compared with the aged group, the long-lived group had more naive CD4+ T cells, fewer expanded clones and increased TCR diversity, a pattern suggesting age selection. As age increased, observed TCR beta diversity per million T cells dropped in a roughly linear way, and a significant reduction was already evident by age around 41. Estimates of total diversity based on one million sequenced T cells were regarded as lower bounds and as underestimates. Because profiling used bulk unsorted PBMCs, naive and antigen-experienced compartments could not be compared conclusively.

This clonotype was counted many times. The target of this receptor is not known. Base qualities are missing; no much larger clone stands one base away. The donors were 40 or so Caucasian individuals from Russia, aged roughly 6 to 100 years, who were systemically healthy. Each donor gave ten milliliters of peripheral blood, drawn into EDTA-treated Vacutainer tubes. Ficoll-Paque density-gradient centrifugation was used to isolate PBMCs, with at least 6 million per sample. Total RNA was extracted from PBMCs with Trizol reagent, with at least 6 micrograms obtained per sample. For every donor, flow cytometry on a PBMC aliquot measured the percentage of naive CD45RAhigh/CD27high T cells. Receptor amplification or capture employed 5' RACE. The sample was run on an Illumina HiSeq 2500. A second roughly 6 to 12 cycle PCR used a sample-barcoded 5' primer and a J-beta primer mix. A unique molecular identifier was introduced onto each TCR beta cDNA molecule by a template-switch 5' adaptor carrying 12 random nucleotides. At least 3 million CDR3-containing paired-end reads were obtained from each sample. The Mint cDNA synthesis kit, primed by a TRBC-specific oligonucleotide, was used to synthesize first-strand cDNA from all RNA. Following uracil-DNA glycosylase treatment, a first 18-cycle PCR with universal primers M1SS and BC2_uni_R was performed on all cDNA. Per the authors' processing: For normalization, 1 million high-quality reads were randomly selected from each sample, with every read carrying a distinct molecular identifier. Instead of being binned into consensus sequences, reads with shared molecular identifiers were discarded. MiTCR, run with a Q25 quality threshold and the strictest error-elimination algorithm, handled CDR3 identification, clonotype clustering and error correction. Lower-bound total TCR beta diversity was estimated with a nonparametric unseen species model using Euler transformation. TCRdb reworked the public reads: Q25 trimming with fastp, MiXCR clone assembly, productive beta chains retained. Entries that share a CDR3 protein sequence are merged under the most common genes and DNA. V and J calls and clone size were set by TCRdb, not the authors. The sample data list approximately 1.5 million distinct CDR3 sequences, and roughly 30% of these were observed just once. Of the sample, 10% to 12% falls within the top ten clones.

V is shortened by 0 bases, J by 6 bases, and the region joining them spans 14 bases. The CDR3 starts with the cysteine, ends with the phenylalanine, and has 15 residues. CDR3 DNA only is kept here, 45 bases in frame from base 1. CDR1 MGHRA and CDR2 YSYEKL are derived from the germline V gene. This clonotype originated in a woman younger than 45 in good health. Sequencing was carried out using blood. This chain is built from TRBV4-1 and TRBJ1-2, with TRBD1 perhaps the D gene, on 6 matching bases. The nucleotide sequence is TGCGCCAGCAGCCAAGAAGTCAGGGGAGTAGATGGCTACACCTTC. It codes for CASSQEVRGVDGYTF.